The clone carrying this TCR beta chain has a handful of counts. This sample stems from a study of patients and donors after allogeneic stem cell transplantation. The germline V gene encodes CDR1 DFQATT and CDR2 SNEGSKA (reference sequence). Trimming removed 2 bases from V and 3 bases from J, with 8 bases in between. The CDR3 is 12 amino acids. MiXCR was run by TCRdb on the RT-PCR reads, yielding one entry per CDR3 protein. The data show some 230,000 distinct CDR3 sequences, less than 15% seen once. The clonotype was recovered from a human donor who was either an allogeneic HSCT recipient or a stem cell or donor lymphocyte infusion donor (not recorded which). It is not recorded whose cells these are; they may come from a transplant donor. The chain carries TRBV20-1 and TRBJ2-7; D is possibly TRBD1 (6 bases). The sequenced sample was blood, either unsorted or a sorted T cell fraction (not recorded which). The CDR3 sequence is CSARKGGYEQYF. CDR3 DNA: TGCAGTGCTAGAAAAGGGGGCTACGAGCAGTACTTC.